This entry lists 2 T cell receptor beta chains sequenced from one sample in a study of blood T cell repertoires in COVID-19. Using immunoSEQ multiplex PCR, the repertoire was profiled, and TCRdb retains in-frame clones only, with some absent. This sample has some 190,000 clones, with around four fifths found just once. The sequencing sample was made of peripheral blood. The receptors shown here come from a human donor in a cohort sampled during active COVID-19.

The chain carries TRBV5-1 and TRBJ1-2; possible D gene TRBD1, 5 bases. The CDR3 consists of 20 residues. From germline, CDR1 is SGHRS and CDR2 YFSETQ. V shed 0 bases and J shed 8 bases, with 32 bases lying between them. CDR3 sequence (DNA): TGCGCCAGCAGCTTGGCATGGACACAACAACACCTTGGGGACTTATCGGGCTACACCTTC. This gives the protein CASSLAWTQQHLGDLSGYTF.

The chain carries TRBV9 and TRBJ2-3; possibly TRBD2 for D (5 bases). The CDR3 has 12 amino acids. The ends were cut back, 7 bases at V and 6 bases at J, with 12 bases in the middle. The V gene's germline CDR1 is SGDLS and CDR2 YYNGEE. For the CDR3, the DNA is TGTGCCAGCTCGAGGGTCGAGGATACGCAGTATTTT. Its translation: CASSRVEDTQYF.